This TCR beta chain is drawn from a study of shared clonotypes between healthy human individuals. Broader study findings: What rarefaction showed was incomplete sorted-subset sequencing despite large depth.

Running of the assay took place at deep level. For each subset, genomic DNA was distributed in equal portions over several immunoSEQ plates. The table came from immunoSEQ multiplex PCR; TCRdb's copy has only in-frame clones and leaves some out. The repertoire holds about 2.4 million clones, around 94% seen once, with around 0.14% in the top ten. From CD4+ cells came CD45RA+ naive and CD45RA-negative memory subsets. With V trimmed by 5 bases and J by 3 bases, 8 bases remained unmatched. Germline loops: CDR1 PRHDT, CDR2 FYEKMQ (reference sequence). This CDR3 is built from 16 residues. A word on this clone: Its antigen remains unidentified.

The chain carries TRBV13 and TRBJ2-3; 10 nucleotides align to TRBD1. The clonotype comes from a man aged 18 to 35 in good health. The sample taken for sequencing was naive CD4+ T cells sorted from blood. The subset denotes: CD45RA+ positively selected. This chain's CDR3 is CASSVIRDRGTDTQYF. The CDR3 DNA follows: TGTGCCAGCAGCGTAATCCGGGACAGGGGAACAGATACGCAGTATTTT.